A single sample gave rise to the 20 T cell receptor beta chains below, sequenced in a study of blood T cell dynamics during melanoma immunotherapy. Noted time point: pre-treatment baseline. The method was immunoSEQ multiplex PCR; TCRdb's version includes in-frame clones alone and lacks a portion of them. Of around 11,000 clones listed, approximately 82% were seen once; the top ten hold about 20%. The source material was blood, sampled from a patient treated with checkpoint blockade. These TCRs come from a human donor with melanoma.

CDR3 region: CASSSQSGVGTEAFF. The CDR3 DNA is TGTGCCAGCAGCTCCCAAAGTGGGGTGGGCACTGAAGCTTTCTTT. The chain recombines TRBV11-2 with TRBJ1-1; D gene uncertain. V was clipped by 4 bases and J by 4 bases, with 16 bases between them. The CDR3 consists of 15 residues. The germline gives CDR1 SGHAT, CDR2 FQNNGV.

This clone turned up a few times. This rearrangement joins TRBV19 to TRBJ1-1; D is uncertain. The CDR3 has 12 residues. The germline CDR1 and CDR2 sequences are LNHDA and SQIVND (reference sequence). V was shortened by 11 bases and J by 0 bases, with 10 bases between the two germline ends. CDR3 in amino acids: CAVRDLNTEAFF. CDR3 coding DNA: TGTGCCGTTAGGGATTTGAACACTGAAGCTTTCTTT.

The CDR3 sequence: CASSLGQGRPDEQFF. CDR3 sequence (DNA): TGCGCCAGCAGCTTGGGTCAGGGGAGACCTGATGAGCAGTTCTTC. This chain connects TRBV5-1 to TRBJ2-1; TRBD1 might be the D (6 bases). With 0 bases removed from V and 8 bases from J, the gap between germline ends came to 15 bases. There are 15 residues in the CDR3. The germline V gene encodes CDR1 SGHRS and CDR2 YFSETQ.

V is TRBV5-1 and J is TRBJ1-6; D is uncertain. Per germline, CDR1 SGHRS and CDR2 YFSETQ. The CDR3 runs to 15 residues. V was pared by 4 bases and J by 6 bases, with 14 bases between. In DNA form, the CDR3 reads TGCGCCAGCAGCCCTGAGTCGGCCTCTAATTCACCCCTCCACTTT. Protein product: CASSPESASNSPLHF.

The rearrangement links TRBV18 to TRBJ2-5, with D maybe TRBD2 (5 bases). The J call may not be correct, given that the DNA end is closer to TRBJ2-7. The CDR3 covers 13 residues. Germline V gene sequence: CDR1 KGHSH, CDR2 LQKENI. CDR3: CASSRGRDYEQYF. DNA of the CDR3: TGTGCCAGCTCACGAGGCCGGGACTACGAGCAGTACTTC.

This chain joins TRBV5-4 and TRBJ1-2; 9 positions match TRBD1. J lost 6 bases, V lost 4 bases, and 7 bases had no gene match. CDR3 length: 14 residues. Per germline, CDR1 SGHNT and CDR2 YYREEE (reference sequence). CDR3 in amino acids: CASSGGTGIDGYTF. DNA for the CDR3: TGTGCCAGCAGCGGGGGGACAGGGATCGATGGCTACACCTTC.

The chain couples TRBV2 to TRBJ2-1; D possibly corresponds to TRBD2 (5 bases). Between the trimmed V and J ends, which lost 5 bases and 0 bases, there was a span of 8 bases. The CDR3 extends over 14 amino acids. Germline loops: CDR1 SNHLY, CDR2 FYNNEI. The chain's CDR3 is CASSSTSSYNEQFF. The CDR3 DNA reads TGTGCCAGCAGTTCTACTAGCTCCTACAATGAGCAGTTCTTC.

The V call is TRBV29-1, the J call TRBJ2-3, with D possibly matching TRBD2 (6 bases). Trimming pared 8 bases from V and 2 bases from J, leaving 20 bases between. CDR3 length: 15 residues. The germline V gene has CDR1 SQVTM and CDR2 ANQGSEA. The CDR3 reads CSLRDSTPPTDTQYF. Written as DNA, the CDR3 is TGCAGCCTACGGGACTCCACCCCCCCCACAGATACGCAGTATTTT.

The chain carries TRBV6-5 and TRBJ2-3; TRBD1 agrees at 9 bases. The germline CDR1 and CDR2 sequences are MNHEY and SVGAGI. This CDR3 contains 15 residues. V lost 5 bases to trimming and J lost 0 bases; unmatched junction nucleotides: 3. The CDR3 reads CASSPTGGSTDTQYF. The DNA of the CDR3 is TGTGCCAGCAGTCCGACAGGGGGGAGCACAGATACGCAGTATTTT.

The chain links TRBV7-2 to TRBJ1-3; D remains unclear. V gave up 2 bases and J gave up 5 bases, with 7 bases separating them. The CDR3 totals 13 residues. CDR1 and CDR2 from the germline V gene are SGHTA and FQGNSA. CDR3 sequence: CASSLSRRNTIYF. The DNA of the CDR3 is TGTGCCAGCAGCTTATCCAGGCGAAACACCATATATTTT. Filled out from reference TRBV7-2 and TRBJ1-3, the complete variable domain reads GAGVSQSPSNKVTEKGKDVELRCDPISGHTALYWYRQSLGQGLEFLIYFQGNSAPDKSGLPSDRFSAERTGGSVSTLTIQRTQQEDSAVYLCASSLSRRNTIYFGEGSWLTVV.

The chain recombines TRBV11-3 with TRBJ2-7; maybe TRBD1 (5 bases). Germline assignment: CDR1 SGHNT and CDR2 YENEEA. Deletions cut 3 bases from V and 7 bases from J, with 13 bases between. The CDR3 spans 13 residues. Here the CDR3 reads CASSLGRVGEQYF. In nucleotides, the CDR3 is TGTGCCAGCAGCTTGGGCAGGGTGGGTGAGCAGTACTTC.

The genes are TRBV9 and TRBJ1-6, with a tentative D call TRBD1 (5 bases). Between the trimmed V and J ends, which lost 3 bases and 8 bases, there was a span of 9 bases. Germline V gene sequence: CDR1 SGDLS, CDR2 YYNGEE. The CDR3 length is 13 residues. This CDR3 reads CASSDDSYSPLHF. CDR3 bases: TGTGCCAGCAGCGACGACAGCTATTCACCCCTCCACTTT.

The chain joins TRBV7-9 to TRBJ1-1; D perhaps matches TRBD1 (6 bases). The CDR3 totals 19 residues. V was cut by 8 bases and J by 0 bases, with 28 bases left in between. Germline assignment: CDR1 SEHNR and CDR2 FQNEAQ (reference sequence). In DNA, the CDR3 is TGTGCCAGCCTCCCCTTTCGACAGGCCCTGGGGTCTATGAACACTGAAGCTTTCTTT. This translates into CASLPFRQALGSMNTEAFF.

The chain uses TRBV19 and TRBJ2-1; D call uncertain. CDR1 LNHDA and CDR2 SQIVND come from the germline V gene (reference sequence). The CDR3 runs 16 residues. The ends were cut back, 6 bases at V and 0 bases at J, with 15 bases in the middle. This chain's CDR3 is CASSRKAESSYNEQFF. CDR3 DNA sequence: TGTGCCAGTAGCCGGAAGGCGGAAAGCTCCTACAATGAGCAGTTCTTC. Complete variable domain (other parts from reference TRBV19 and TRBJ2-1): DGGITQSPKYLFRKEGQNVTLSCEQNLNHDAMYWYRQDPGQGLRLIYYSQIVNDFQKGDIAEGYSVSREKKESFPLTVTSAQKNPTAFYLCASSRKAESSYNEQFFGPGTRLTVL.

This clone was seen a few times. The CDR3 region has the DNA TGCGCCAGCAGTGAGGCTGCGGGAGCCCTCGGGACCGGGGAGCTGTTTTTT. Its protein product is CASSEAAGALGTGELFF. V and J are TRBV10-1 and TRBJ2-2, with 7 bases lining up with TRBD2. After removal of 2 bases from V and 5 bases from J, the junction contained 11 bases not matched to a gene. Germline-derived CDR1 and CDR2 are WNHNN and SYGVQD (reference sequence). This CDR3 spans 17 amino acids.

The CDR3 loop reads CASSVGIGRTDYNEQFF. The CDR3 nucleotides are TGTGCCAGCAGCGTAGGAATCGGGAGGACGGACTACAATGAGCAGTTCTTC. The chain joins TRBV9 to TRBJ2-1; 7 bases agree with TRBD2. CDR1 is SGDLS, CDR2 YYNGEE, per germline. With 0 bases clipped from V and 3 bases from J, the junction kept 9 bases outside the gene matches. The CDR3 loop spans 17 amino acids.

J is TRBJ1-5 and V is TRBV7-8, with D possibly TRBD1 on 5 matching bases. V was cut by 4 bases and J by 2 bases, with 15 bases left in between. The length of the CDR3 is 16 residues. Germline V CDR1 and CDR2: SGHVS, FQNEAQ. The CDR3 sequence: CASSSGGRNGNQPQHF. The CDR3 nucleotides are TGTGCCAGCAGCTCGGGGGGGAGGAATGGCAATCAGCCCCAGCATTTT.

The V gene is TRBV6-6, the J gene TRBJ2-2; D is undetermined. Between the trimmed V and J ends, which lost 2 bases and 2 bases, there was a span of 9 bases. The CDR3 contains 15 residues. CDR1 MNHNY and CDR2 SVGAGI come from the germline V gene (reference sequence). This CDR3 reads CASSYGDINTGELFF. The CDR3 DNA sequence: TGTGCCAGCAGTTACGGAGATATTAACACCGGGGAGCTGTTTTTT.

This chain links TRBV5-1 with TRBJ2-1, with D perhaps matching TRBD1 (7 bases). The CDR3 is 15 amino acids. Trimming took off 5 bases at V and 2 bases at J, with 14 bases between the two ends. Germline values: CDR1 SGHRS, CDR2 YFSETQ. The CDR3 DNA is TGCGCCAGCAGTCTTAGCAGGGGGGCCTACAATGAGCAGTTCTTC. This gives the protein CASSLSRGAYNEQFF.

The table lists this clone with a count of one. The chain carries TRBV19 and TRBJ1-2; D gene ambiguous. V was clipped by 7 bases and J by 0 bases, with 15 bases between them. Germline V lookup: CDR1 LNHDA, CDR2 SQIVND (reference sequence). The CDR3 runs to 15 residues. CDR3 loop: CASTSSGIANYGYTF. The CDR3 region has the DNA TGTGCCAGTACCTCCTCCGGGATCGCTAACTATGGCTACACCTTC. Variable domain in full (rest from reference TRBV19 and TRBJ1-2): DGGITQSPKYLFRKEGQNVTLSCEQNLNHDAMYWYRQDPGQGLRLIYYSQIVNDFQKGDIAEGYSVSREKKESFPLTVTSAQKNPTAFYLCASTSSGIANYGYTFGSGTRLTVV.